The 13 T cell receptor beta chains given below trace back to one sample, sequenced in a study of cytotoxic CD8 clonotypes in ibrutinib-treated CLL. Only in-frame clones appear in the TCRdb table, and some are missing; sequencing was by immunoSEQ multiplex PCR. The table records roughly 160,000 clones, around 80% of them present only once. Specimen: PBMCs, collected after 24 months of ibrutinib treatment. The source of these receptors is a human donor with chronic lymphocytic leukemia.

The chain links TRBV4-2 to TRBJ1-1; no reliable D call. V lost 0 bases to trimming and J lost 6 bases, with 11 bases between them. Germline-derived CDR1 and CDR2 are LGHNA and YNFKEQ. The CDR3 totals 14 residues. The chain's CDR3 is CASSQELKVSEAFF. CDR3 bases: TGTGCCAGCAGCCAAGAGTTGAAAGTCTCTGAAGCTTTCTTT.

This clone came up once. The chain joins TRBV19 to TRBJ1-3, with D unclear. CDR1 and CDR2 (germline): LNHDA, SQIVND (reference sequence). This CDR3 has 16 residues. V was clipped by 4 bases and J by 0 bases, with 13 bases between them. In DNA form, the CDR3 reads TGTGCCAGTAGTAAACCCTCGTCTTCCTCTGGAAACACCATATATTTT. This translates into CASSKPSSSSGNTIYF.

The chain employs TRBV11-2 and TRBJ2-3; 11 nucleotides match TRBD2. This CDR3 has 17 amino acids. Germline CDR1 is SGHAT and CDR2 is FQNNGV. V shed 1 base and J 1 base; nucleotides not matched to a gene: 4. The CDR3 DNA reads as TGTGCCAGCAGCTTAGTGCTAGCGGGGGGTGGCACAGATACGCAGTATTTT. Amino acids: CASSLVLAGGGTDTQYF.

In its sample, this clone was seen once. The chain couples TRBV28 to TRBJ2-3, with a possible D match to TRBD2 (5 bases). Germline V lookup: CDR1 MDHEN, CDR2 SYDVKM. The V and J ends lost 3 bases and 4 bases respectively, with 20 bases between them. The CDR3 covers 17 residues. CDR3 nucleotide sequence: TGTGCCAGCAGTTTCCTCGACTTATTAACTAGAGCAGATACGCAGTATTTT. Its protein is CASSFLDLLTRADTQYF.

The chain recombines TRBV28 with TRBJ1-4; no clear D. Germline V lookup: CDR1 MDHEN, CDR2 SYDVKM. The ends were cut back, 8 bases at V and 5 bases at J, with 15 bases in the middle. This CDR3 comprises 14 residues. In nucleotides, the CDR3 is TGTGCCAGCGGATCCTATGGGCCGAATGAAAAACTGTTTTTT. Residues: CASGSYGPNEKLFF. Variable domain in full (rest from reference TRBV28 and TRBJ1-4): DVKVTQSSRYLVKRTGEKVFLECVQDMDHENMFWYRQDPGLGLRLIYFSYDVKMKEKGDIPEGYSVSREKKERFSLILESASTNQTSMYLCASGSYGPNEKLFFGSGTQLSVL.

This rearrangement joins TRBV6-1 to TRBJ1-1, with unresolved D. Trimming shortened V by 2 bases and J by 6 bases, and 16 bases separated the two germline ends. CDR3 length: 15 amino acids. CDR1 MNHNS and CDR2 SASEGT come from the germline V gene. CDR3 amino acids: CASSESRRWKAEAFF. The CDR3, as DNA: TGTGCCAGCAGTGAATCCCGCAGGTGGAAGGCTGAAGCTTTCTTT.

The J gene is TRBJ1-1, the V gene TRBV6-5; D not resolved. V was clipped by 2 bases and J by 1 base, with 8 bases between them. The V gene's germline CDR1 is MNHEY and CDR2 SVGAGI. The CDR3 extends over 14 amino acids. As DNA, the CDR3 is TGTGCCAGCAGTTACGGGTGGAGGAACACTGAAGCTTTCTTT. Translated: CASSYGWRNTEAFF.

CDR3 nucleotides: TGCGCCAGCAGCCTCCTTAAGATAGCCAAAAACATTCAGTACTTC. Translating gives CASSLLKIAKNIQYF. The chain employs TRBV4-3 and TRBJ2-4; D unresolved. The ends were cut back, 4 bases at V and 0 bases at J, with 10 bases in the middle. This CDR3 has 15 residues. Germline assignment: CDR1 LGHNA and CDR2 YSLEER.

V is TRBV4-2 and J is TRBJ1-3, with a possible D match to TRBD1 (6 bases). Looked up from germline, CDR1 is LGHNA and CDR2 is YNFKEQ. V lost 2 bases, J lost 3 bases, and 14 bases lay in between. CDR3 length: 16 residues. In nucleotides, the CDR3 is TGTGCCAGCAGCCAAAATAACAGGGTTGGTGGAAACACCATATATTTT. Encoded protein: CASSQNNRVGGNTIYF.

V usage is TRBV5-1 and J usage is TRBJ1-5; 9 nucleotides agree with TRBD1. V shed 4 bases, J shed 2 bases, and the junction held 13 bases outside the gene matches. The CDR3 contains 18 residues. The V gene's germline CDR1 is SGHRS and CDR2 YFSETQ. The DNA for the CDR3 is TGCGCCAGCAGCCCGGGACAGGGCGAGCTTTTCGGCAATCAGCCCCAGCATTTT. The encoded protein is CASSPGQGELFGNQPQHF.

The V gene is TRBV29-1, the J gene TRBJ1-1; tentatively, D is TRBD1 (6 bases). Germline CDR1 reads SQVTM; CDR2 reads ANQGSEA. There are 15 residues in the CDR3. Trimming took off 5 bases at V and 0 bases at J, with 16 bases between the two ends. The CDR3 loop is CSVYPHREMNTEAFF. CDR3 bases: TGCAGCGTTTATCCCCACAGGGAGATGAACACTGAAGCTTTCTTT. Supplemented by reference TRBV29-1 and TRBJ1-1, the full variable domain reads SAVISQKPSRDICQRGTSLTIQCQVDSQVTMMFWYRQQPGQSLTLIATANQGSEATYESGFVIDKFPISRPNLTFSTLTVSNMSPEDSSIYLCSVYPHREMNTEAFFGQGTRLTVV.

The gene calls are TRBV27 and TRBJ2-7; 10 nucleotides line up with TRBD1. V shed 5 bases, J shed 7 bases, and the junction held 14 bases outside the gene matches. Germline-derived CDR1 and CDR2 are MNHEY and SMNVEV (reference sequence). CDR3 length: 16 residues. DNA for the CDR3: TGTGCCAGCAGTCCTCATACCCTGGACAGGGGGGATGAGCAGTACTTC. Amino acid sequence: CASSPHTLDRGDEQYF.

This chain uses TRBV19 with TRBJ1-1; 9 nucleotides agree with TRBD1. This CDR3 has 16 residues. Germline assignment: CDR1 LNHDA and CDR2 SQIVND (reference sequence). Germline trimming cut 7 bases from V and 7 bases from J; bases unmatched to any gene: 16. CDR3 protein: CASINHRTGVHSEAFF. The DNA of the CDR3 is TGTGCCAGTATCAACCATCGGACAGGGGTTCATAGTGAAGCTTTCTTT.